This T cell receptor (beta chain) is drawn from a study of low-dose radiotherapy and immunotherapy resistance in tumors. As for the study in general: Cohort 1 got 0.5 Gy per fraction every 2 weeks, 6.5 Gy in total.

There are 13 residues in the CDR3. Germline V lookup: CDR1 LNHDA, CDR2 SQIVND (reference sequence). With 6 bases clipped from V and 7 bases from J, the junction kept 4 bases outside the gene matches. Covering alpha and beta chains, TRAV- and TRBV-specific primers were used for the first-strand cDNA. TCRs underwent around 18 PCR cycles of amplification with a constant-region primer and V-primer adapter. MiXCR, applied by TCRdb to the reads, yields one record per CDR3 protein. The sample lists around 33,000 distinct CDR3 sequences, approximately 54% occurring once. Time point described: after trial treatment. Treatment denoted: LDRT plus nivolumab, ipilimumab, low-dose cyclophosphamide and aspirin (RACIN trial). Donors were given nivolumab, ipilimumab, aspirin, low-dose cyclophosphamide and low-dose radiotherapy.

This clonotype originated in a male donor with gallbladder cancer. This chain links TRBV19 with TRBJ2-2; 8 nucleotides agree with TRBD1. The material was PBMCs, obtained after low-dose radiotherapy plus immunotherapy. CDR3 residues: CASSYRGIGELFF. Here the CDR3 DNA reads TGTGCCAGTAGCTACAGGGGGATCGGGGAGCTGTTTTTT.